The source of this TCR beta chain is a study of shared clonotypes between healthy human individuals. Study conclusions and caveats: Naive subsets, compared against memory subsets, generally had larger estimated richness values. Generation probability values for non-shared clonotypes were lower than those for clonotypes shared by all four donors.

This clone was picked up one time. Its antigen is not known. Some clones are missing from TCRdb's copy, which holds only in-frame ones; the method was immunoSEQ multiplex PCR. The sample lists 2 million to 2.5 million clones; 93% were seen once. Germline CDR1 and CDR2: SGHTA and FQGTGA. Trimming left V 7 bases short and J 5 bases short, with 9 bases between. The CDR3 totals 11 residues. The specimen sequenced was naive CD4+ T cells from PBMCs. The sample's subset: CD45RA+ positively selected. The TCR comes from a man between 18 and 29 years old in good health. Some clones in this sample may be carry-over from other donors' samples. The chain joins TRBV7-3 to TRBJ2-7, with D hard to call. Written as DNA, the CDR3 is TGTGCCAGCACCCAAACAGACGAGCAGTACTTC. Its protein product is CASTQTDEQYF.